One T cell receptor beta chain is described in this entry. The antigen is unknown. These data belong to a study of cytomegalovirus exposure and HLA in healthy donors. Study context: Within an early data release were tens of millions of unique TCRs drawn from HLA-typed donors.

PCR primers comprised 60 Vbeta and 13 Jbeta primers. In the original analysis: Later work found around 80 million unique TCR beta chains, with 9.5 million to 14 million shared. TCRdb's copy holds only in-frame clones and misses some; the assay was immunoSEQ multiplex PCR. The V and J calls and clone size are taken from that table; D and trimming were inferred from the DNA. The sample contains around 170,000 clones, approximately 71% of which appear only once. Overall study findings and caveats: In a later analysis, TCR beta V- and J-gene trimming was associated with a missense DCLRE1C variant. Some V segments, including TRBV6-2 and TRBV6-3, were excluded as indistinguishable.

CDR1 KGHSH and CDR2 LQKENI come from the germline V gene. The CDR3 loop spans 17 amino acids. V lost 0 bases, J lost 2 bases, and 5 bases stayed unmatched. The chain combines TRBV18 with TRBJ2-2, with 8 bases matching TRBD2. The sequence came from a girl between 5 and 17 years old in good health and CMV-seronegative. Sequencing used PBMCs. In DNA, the CDR3 is TGTGCCAGCTCACCACCGCGCGGGGGGAGTAACACCGGGGAGCTGTTTTTT. It codes for CASSPPRGGSNTGELFF. Combining the CDR3 with reference TRBV18 and TRBJ2-2 gives the whole variable domain NAGVMQNPRHLVRRRGQEARLRCSPMKGHSHVYWYRQLPEEGLKFMVYLQKENIIDESGMPKERFSAEFPKEGPSILRIQQVVRGDSAAYFCASSPPRGGSNTGELFFGEGSRLTVL.